A single sample is the source of the 2 T cell receptor beta chains below, sequenced in a study of early T cells in non-severe SARS-CoV-2 infection. TCRdb processed the 5' RACE reads anew with MiXCR; each CDR3 protein has one entry. The repertoire consists of 75,000 to 90,000 distinct CDR3 sequences, with roughly 5.7% occurring once and the leading ten covering about 7.8%. Sequencing was done on a sample of whole blood. The receptor set was obtained from an adult who was a healthcare worker with PCR-confirmed SARS-CoV-2 infection or an uninfected control (not recorded which).

This chain links TRBV27 with TRBJ2-7, with 7 bases that match TRBD1. The CDR3 spans 12 residues. Germline CDR1 is MNHEY and CDR2 is SMNVEV (reference sequence). V trimming: 5 bases; J trimming: 7 bases; junction bases outside the gene matches: 5. The CDR3 loop is CASSPGTVEQYF. CDR3 DNA: TGTGCCAGCAGTCCAGGGACAGTTGAGCAGTACTTC.

This clonotype was seen only a few times. The chain employs TRBV6-5 and TRBJ1-1, with D perhaps TRBD1 (6 bases). Germline CDR1 and CDR2: MNHEY and SVGAGI. The CDR3 spans 11 residues. V was clipped by 8 bases and J by 6 bases, with 10 bases between them. As DNA, the CDR3 is TGTGCCAGCGGATCAGGGGCTGAAGCTTTCTTT. Translation gives CASGSGAEAFF.